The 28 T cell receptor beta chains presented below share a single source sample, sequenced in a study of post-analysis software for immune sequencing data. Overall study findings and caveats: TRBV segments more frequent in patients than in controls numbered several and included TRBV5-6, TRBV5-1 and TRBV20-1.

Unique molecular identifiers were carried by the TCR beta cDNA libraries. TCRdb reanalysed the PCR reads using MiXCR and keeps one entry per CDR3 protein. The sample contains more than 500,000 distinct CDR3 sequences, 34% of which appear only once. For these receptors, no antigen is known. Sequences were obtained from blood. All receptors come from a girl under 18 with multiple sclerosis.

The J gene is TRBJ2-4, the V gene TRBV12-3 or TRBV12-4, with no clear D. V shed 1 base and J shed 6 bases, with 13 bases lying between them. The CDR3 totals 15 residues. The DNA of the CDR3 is TGTGCCAGCAGTTTAGACTCTGGGCCGTTAAACATTCAGTACTTC. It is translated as CASSLDSGPLNIQYF.

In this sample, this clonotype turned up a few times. CDR3 protein: CASSQVGQGQREAFF. In DNA form, the CDR3 reads TGCGCCAGCAGCCAAGTAGGGCAGGGCCAACGCGAAGCTTTCTTT. The chain has TRBV4-1 and TRBJ1-1, with D tentatively TRBD1 (5 bases). CDR3 length: 15 residues. V gave up 1 base and J gave up 8 bases, with 17 bases separating them. The germline V gene encodes CDR1 MGHRA and CDR2 YSYEKL.

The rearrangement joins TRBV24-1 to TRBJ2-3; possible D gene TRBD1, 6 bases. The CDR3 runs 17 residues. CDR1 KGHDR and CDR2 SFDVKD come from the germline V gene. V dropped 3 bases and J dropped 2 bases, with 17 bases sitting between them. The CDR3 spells CATSDTRTALITDTQYF. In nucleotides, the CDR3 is TGTGCCACCAGTGATACAAGGACAGCGTTAATCACAGATACGCAGTATTTT.

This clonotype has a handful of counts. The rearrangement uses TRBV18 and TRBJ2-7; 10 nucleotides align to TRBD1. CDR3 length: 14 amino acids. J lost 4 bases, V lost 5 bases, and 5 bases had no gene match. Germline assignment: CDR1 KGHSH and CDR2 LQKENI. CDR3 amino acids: CASSGGTGDYEQYF. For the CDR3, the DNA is TGTGCCAGCTCAGGAGGGACAGGGGATTACGAGCAGTACTTC.

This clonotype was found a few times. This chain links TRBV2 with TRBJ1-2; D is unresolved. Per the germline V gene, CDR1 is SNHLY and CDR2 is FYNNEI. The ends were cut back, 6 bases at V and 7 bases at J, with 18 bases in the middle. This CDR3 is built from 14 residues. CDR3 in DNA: TGTGCCAGCAGGCCGAGAGGGAGGCTCAGTGGCTACACCTTC. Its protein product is CASRPRGRLSGYTF.

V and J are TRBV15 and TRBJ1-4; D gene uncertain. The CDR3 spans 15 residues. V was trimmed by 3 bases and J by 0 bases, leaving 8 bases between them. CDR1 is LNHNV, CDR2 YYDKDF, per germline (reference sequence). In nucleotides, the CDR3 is TGTGCCACCAGCAGTATTCCTACAACTAATGAAAAACTGTTTTTT. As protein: CATSSIPTTNEKLFF.

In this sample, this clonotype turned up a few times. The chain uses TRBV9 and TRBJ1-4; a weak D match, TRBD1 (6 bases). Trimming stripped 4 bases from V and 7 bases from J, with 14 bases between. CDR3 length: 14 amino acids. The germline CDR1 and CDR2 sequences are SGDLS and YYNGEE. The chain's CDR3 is CASSPGGGGEKLFF. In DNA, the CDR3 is TGTGCCAGCAGCCCCGGGGGAGGGGGTGAAAAACTGTTTTTT.

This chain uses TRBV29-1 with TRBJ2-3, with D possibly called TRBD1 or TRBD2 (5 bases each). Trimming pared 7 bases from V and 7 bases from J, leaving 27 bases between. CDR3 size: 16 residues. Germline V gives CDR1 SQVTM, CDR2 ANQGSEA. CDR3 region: CSAQPRQTLSGNTQYF. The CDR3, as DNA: TGCAGCGCCCAACCCCGACAGACCCTTTCGGGGAATACGCAGTATTTT.

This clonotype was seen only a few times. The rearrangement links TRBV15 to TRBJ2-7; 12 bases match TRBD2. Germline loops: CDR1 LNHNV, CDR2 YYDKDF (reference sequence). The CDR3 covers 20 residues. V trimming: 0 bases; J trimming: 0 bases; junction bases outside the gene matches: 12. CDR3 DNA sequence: TGTGCCACCAGCAGAGATTTATCCTCACTAGCGGGGGGACGCTCCTACGAGCAGTACTTC. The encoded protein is CATSRDLSSLAGGRSYEQYF.

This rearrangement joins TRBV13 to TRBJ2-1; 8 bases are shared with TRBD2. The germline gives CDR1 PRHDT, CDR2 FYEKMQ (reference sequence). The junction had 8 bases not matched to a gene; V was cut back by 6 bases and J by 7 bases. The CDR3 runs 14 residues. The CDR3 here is CASRIGTSDNEQFF. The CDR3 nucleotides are TGTGCCAGCAGGATAGGGACTAGTGATAATGAGCAGTTCTTC. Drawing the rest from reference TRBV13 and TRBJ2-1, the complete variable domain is AAGVIQSPRHLIKEKRETATLKCYPIPRHDTVYWYQQGPGQDPQFLISFYEKMQSDKGSIPDRFSAQQFSDYHSELNMSSLELGDSALYFCASRIGTSDNEQFFGPGTRLTVL.

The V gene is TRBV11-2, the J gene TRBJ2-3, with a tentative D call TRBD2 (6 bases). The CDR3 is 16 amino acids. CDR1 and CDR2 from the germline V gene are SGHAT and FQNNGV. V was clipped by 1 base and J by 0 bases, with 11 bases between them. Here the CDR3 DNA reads TGTGCCAGCAGCTTAGGACTAGGGCACAGCACAGATACGCAGTATTTT. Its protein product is CASSLGLGHSTDTQYF. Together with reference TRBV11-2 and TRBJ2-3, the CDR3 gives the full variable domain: EAGVAQSPRYKIIEKRQSVAFWCNPISGHATLYWYQQILGQGPKLLIQFQNNGVVDDSQLPKDRFSAERLKGVDSTLKIQPAKLEDSAVYLCASSLGLGHSTDTQYFGPGTRLTVL.

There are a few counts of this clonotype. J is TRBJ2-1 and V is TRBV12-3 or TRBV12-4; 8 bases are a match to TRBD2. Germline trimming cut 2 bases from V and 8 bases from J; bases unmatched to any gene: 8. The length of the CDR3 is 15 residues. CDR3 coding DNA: TGTGCCAGCAGTTTATTGCGGGGGGCCAAAGATGAGCAGTTCTTC. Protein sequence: CASSLLRGAKDEQFF.

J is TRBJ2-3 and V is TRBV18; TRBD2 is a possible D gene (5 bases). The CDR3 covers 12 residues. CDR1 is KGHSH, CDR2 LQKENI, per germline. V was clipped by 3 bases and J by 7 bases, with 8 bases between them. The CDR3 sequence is CASSPGVNTQYF. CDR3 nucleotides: TGTGCCAGCTCACCGGGAGTGAATACGCAGTATTTT.

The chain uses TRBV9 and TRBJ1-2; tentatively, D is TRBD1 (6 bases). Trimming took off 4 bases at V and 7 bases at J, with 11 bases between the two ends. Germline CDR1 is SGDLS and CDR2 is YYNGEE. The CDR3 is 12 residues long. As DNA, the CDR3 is TGTGCCAGCAGCACCACAGGGAGTGGCTACACCTTC. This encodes CASSTTGSGYTF. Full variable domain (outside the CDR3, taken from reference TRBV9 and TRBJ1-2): DSGVTQTPKHLITATGQRVTLRCSPRSGDLSVYWYQQSLDQGLQFLIQYYNGEERAKGNILERFSAQQFPDLHSELNLSSLELGDSALYFCASSTTGSGYTFGSGTRLTVV.

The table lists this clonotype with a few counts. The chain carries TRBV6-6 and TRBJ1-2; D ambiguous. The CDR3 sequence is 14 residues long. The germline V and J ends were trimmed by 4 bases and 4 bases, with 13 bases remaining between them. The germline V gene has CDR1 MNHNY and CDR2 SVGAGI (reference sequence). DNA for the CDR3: TGTGCCAGCAGTTCCCTGACGGATTTCTATGGCTACACCTTC. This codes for CASSSLTDFYGYTF.

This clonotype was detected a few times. The CDR3 DNA follows: TGCAGTGCTAGAGTCCCGGGGGGGGAAGATACGCAGTATTTT. This sequence encodes CSARVPGGEDTQYF. This chain links TRBV20-1 with TRBJ2-3, with 8 bases identical to TRBD2. Trimming took 1 base from V and 5 from J; bases not matched to a gene: 5. The CDR3 extends over 14 amino acids. CDR1 and CDR2 from the germline V gene are DFQATT and SNEGSKA (reference sequence).

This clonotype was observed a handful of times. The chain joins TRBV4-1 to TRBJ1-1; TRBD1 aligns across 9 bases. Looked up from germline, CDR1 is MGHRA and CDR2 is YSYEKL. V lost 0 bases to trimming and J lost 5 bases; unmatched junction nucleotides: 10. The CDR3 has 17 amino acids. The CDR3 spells CASSQDRDRAENTEAFF. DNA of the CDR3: TGCGCCAGCAGCCAAGATCGGGACAGGGCAGAGAATACTGAAGCTTTCTTT.

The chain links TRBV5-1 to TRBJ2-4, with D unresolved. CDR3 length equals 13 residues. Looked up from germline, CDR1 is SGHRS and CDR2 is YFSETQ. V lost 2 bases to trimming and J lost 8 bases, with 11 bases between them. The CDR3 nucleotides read TGCGCCAGCAGCTTAGCCGGTAGAGACATTCAGTACTTC. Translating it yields CASSLAGRDIQYF.

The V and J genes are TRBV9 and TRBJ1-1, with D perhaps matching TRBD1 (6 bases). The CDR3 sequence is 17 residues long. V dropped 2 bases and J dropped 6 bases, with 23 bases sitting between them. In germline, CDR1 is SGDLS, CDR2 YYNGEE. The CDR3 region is CASSVGRGPSQVAEAFF. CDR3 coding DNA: TGTGCCAGCAGCGTGGGCAGGGGTCCCTCGCAAGTCGCTGAAGCTTTCTTT.

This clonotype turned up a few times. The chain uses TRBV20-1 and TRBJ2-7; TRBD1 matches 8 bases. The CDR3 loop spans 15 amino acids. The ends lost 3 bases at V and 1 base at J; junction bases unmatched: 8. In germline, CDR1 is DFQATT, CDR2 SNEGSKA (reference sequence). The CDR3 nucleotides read TGCAGTGCTAGCGGGGGACAGGCGGCGTCCTACGAGCAGTACTTC. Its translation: CSASGGQAASYEQYF.

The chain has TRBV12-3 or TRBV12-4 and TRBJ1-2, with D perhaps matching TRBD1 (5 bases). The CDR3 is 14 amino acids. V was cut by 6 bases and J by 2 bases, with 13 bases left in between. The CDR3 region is CASRFGGANYGYTF. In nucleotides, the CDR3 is TGTGCCAGCAGGTTCGGCGGGGCAAACTATGGCTACACCTTC.

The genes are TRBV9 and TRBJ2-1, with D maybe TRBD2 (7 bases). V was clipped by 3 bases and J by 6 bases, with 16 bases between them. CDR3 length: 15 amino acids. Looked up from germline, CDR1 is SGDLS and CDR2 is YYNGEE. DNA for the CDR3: TGTGCCAGCAGCGGAAAGGGGGGGTGGGGCAATGAGCAGTTCTTC. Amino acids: CASSGKGGWGNEQFF. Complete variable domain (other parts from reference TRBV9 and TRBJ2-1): DSGVTQTPKHLITATGQRVTLRCSPRSGDLSVYWYQQSLDQGLQFLIQYYNGEERAKGNILERFSAQQFPDLHSELNLSSLELGDSALYFCASSGKGGWGNEQFFGPGTRLTVL.

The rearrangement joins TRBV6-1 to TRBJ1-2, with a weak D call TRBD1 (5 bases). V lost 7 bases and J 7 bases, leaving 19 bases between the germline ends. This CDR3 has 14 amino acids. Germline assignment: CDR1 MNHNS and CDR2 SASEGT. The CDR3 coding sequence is TGTGCCAGCATCATTGTTGGTCTGGGACGTGGCTACACCTTC. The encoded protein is CASIIVGLGRGYTF.

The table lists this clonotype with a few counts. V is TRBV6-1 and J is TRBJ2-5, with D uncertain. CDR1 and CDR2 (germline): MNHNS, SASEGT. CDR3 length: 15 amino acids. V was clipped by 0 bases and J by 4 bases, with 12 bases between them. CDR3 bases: TGTGCCAGCAGTGAAGCGAGCGTCGGGTTAGAGACCCAGTACTTC. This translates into CASSEASVGLETQYF.

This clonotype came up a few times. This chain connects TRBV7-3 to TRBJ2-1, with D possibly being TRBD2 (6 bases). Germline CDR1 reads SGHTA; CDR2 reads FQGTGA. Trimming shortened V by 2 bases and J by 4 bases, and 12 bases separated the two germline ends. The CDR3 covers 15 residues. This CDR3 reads CASSLQLALYNEQFF. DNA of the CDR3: TGTGCCAGCAGCTTACAACTAGCCCTATACAATGAGCAGTTCTTC.

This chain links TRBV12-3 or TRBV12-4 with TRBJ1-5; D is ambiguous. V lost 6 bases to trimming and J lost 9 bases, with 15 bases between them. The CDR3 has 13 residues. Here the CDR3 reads CASRVDGIGPQHF. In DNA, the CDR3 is TGTGCCAGCAGAGTAGACGGTATAGGGCCCCAGCATTTT.

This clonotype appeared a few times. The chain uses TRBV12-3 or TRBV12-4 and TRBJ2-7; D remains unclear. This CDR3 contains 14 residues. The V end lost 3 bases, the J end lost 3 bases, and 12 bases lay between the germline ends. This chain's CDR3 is CASSLAGVNYEQYF. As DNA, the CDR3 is TGTGCCAGCAGTTTGGCAGGTGTAAACTACGAGCAGTACTTC.

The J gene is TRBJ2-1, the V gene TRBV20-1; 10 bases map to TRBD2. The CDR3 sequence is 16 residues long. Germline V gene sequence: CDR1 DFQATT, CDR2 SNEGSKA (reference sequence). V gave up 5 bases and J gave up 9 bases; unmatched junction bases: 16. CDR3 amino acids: CSAGPGASGGVGEQFF. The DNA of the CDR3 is TGCAGTGCTGGCCCGGGGGCTAGCGGGGGAGTAGGTGAGCAGTTCTTC.